This TCR beta chain was retrieved from a study of OX40 agonist ivuxolimab in advanced cancers. Study at large: From about 20 to 80 years was the age range, with a mean of roughly 59 years, and roughly 80% were male. Study-level findings and limits: With doses of 0.1 to 3.0 mg/kg, CD4+ and CD8+ blood T cells had undergone clonal expansion by week 6. Certain nonresponding patients likewise had low normalized T-cell clonal expansion.

Comment on this clone: Its specificity is not known.

V was pared by 4 bases and J by 4 bases, with 14 bases between. Germline-derived CDR1 and CDR2 are SGHRS and YFSETQ. The CDR3 runs 14 residues. Repertoires were generated with immunoSEQ multiplex PCR, while TCRdb's copy carries only in-frame clones and drops some. The repertoire consists of about 79,000 clones, with 88% occurring once and the leading ten covering about 4%. V usage is TRBV5-1 and J usage is TRBJ2-5; maybe TRBD1 (5 bases). The source is an adult with an advanced solid tumor such as melanoma, head and neck, liver or kidney cancer. The specimen was CD4+ or CD8+ T cells sorted from blood, collected in a trial of the OX40 agonist ivuxolimab. The CDR3 DNA is TGCGCCAGCAGCGAGGCTGGGGCCGGAGAGACCCAGTACTTC. It yields the protein CASSEAGAGETQYF.